Presented here are 20 T cell receptor beta chains from one specimen sequenced in a study of T cell changes during pregnancy in multiple sclerosis. Using immunoSEQ multiplex PCR, the repertoire was profiled, and TCRdb retains in-frame clones only, with some absent. The sample includes roughly 42,000 clones, about 89% of them seen just once. Sequencing used CD4+ T cells from peripheral blood mononuclear cells, obtained in the first trimester of pregnancy. Receptors were obtained from a female donor with multiple sclerosis, enrolled in a pregnancy study.

The CDR3: CATDVGGSGNEQFF. As DNA, the CDR3 is TGTGCCACCGACGTTGGCGGGAGTGGTAATGAGCAGTTCTTC. The chain employs TRBV19 and TRBJ2-1; 7 bases map to TRBD2. CDR1 LNHDA and CDR2 SQIVND come from the germline V gene (reference sequence). V shed 10 bases and J 7 bases; nucleotides not matched to a gene: 13. The CDR3 spans 14 residues.

V and J are TRBV7-2 and TRBJ2-7, with D possibly matching TRBD2 (6 bases). V gave up 5 bases and J gave up 7 bases, with 15 bases separating them. Germline V gene sequence: CDR1 SGHTA, CDR2 FQGNSA. This CDR3 has 13 amino acids. The CDR3 loop is CASSPGLRREQYF. The CDR3 DNA follows: TGTGCCAGCAGCCCGGGACTCCGTCGAGAGCAGTACTTC.

Here the CDR3 reads CASSGMRDWQTPTEQFF. Written as DNA, the CDR3 is TGCGCCAGCAGCGGTATGAGGGACTGGCAGACACCAACTGAGCAGTTCTTC. This chain links TRBV5-1 with TRBJ2-1; D may be TRBD2 (6 bases). The V end was cut by 4 bases, the J end by 9 bases, with 26 bases between. Looked up from germline, CDR1 is SGHRS and CDR2 is YFSETQ. The CDR3 length is 17 residues. Filled out from reference TRBV5-1 and TRBJ2-1, the complete variable domain reads KAGVTQTPRYLIKTRGQQVTLSCSPISGHRSVSWYQQTPGQGLQFLFEYFSETQRNKGNFPGRFSGRQFSNSRSEMNVSTLELGDSALYLCASSGMRDWQTPTEQFFGPGTRLTVL.

This clone was detected a few times. V and J are TRBV19 and TRBJ1-5; a possible D gene is TRBD1 (5 bases). V lost 7 bases, J lost 7 bases, and 11 bases lay in between. Germline CDR1 reads LNHDA; CDR2 reads SQIVND (reference sequence). The CDR3 runs 12 residues. The CDR3 loop reads CASTWGEQPQHF. The CDR3 coding sequence is TGTGCCAGTACGTGGGGGGAACAGCCCCAGCATTTT. The whole variable domain, filled in from reference TRBV19 and TRBJ1-5, reads DGGITQSPKYLFRKEGQNVTLSCEQNLNHDAMYWYRQDPGQGLRLIYYSQIVNDFQKGDIAEGYSVSREKKESFPLTVTSAQKNPTAFYLCASTWGEQPQHFGDGTRLSIL.

This chain links TRBV7-2 with TRBJ2-5; 7 bases match TRBD2. V lost 2 bases, J lost 5 bases, and 5 bases stayed unmatched. Germline CDR1 is SGHTA and CDR2 is FQGNSA. The CDR3 consists of 14 residues. CDR3 sequence: CASSLSGIKETQYF. The CDR3 bases are TGTGCCAGCAGCTTAAGCGGGATCAAGGAGACCCAGTACTTC.

This chain joins TRBV10-3 and TRBJ2-7, with D possibly TRBD1 on 6 matching bases. CDR1 and CDR2 (germline): ENHRY, SYGVKD. The V end lost 5 bases, the J end lost 3 bases, and 11 bases lay between the germline ends. This CDR3 region has 13 residues. CDR3 loop: CAISSQQGYEQYF. CDR3 DNA sequence: TGTGCCATCAGTTCCCAACAGGGCTACGAGCAGTACTTC.

The CDR3 region has the DNA TGTGCCAGTAGTATTATAGGGAGCCAACCCCAGCATTTT. This translates into CASSIIGSQPQHF. This chain uses TRBV19 with TRBJ1-5; D not certain. Trimming shortened V by 3 bases and J by 10 bases, and 13 bases separated the two germline ends. In germline, CDR1 is LNHDA, CDR2 SQIVND (reference sequence). This CDR3 spans 13 amino acids.

This clone has just one count. The V and J genes are TRBV2 and TRBJ1-2; D perhaps matches TRBD1 (6 bases). Trimming removed 4 bases from V and 2 bases from J, with 8 bases in between. CDR3 length equals 13 residues. Looked up from germline, CDR1 is SNHLY and CDR2 is FYNNEI. The CDR3 nucleotides are TGTGCCAGCAGTGTCCAGGGGAACTATGGCTACACCTTC. Translating gives CASSVQGNYGYTF.

The rearrangement uses TRBV5-4 and TRBJ2-5, with D possibly matching TRBD1 (5 bases). The CDR3 length is 15 residues. Per the germline V gene, CDR1 is SGHNT and CDR2 is YYREEE (reference sequence). The V and J ends lost 0 bases and 4 bases respectively, with 13 bases between them. As DNA, the CDR3 is TGTGCCAGCAGCTTGGATCCAGGGCCAGGAGAGACCCAGTACTTC. Translation gives CASSLDPGPGETQYF.

The J gene is TRBJ1-1, the V gene TRBV5-8; 10 bases align to TRBD1. The CDR3 is 14 amino acids. The V and J ends lost 6 bases and 6 bases, in that order; junction bases with no gene match: 8. The V gene's germline CDR1 is SGHTS and CDR2 YDEGEE. The CDR3 DNA is TGTGCCAGCACCCGGGACAGGGGAGGGTCTGAAGCTTTCTTT. Protein product: CASTRDRGGSEAFF.

The chain uses TRBV18 and TRBJ2-4; D possibly corresponds to TRBD1 (6 bases). The CDR3 consists of 13 residues. Germline CDR1 is KGHSH and CDR2 is LQKENI. V gave up 3 bases and J gave up 8 bases, with 11 bases separating them. The CDR3 DNA sequence: TGTGCCAGCTCACCCGCTTGGGGGCACATTCAGTACTTC. Residues: CASSPAWGHIQYF.

The chain recombines TRBV11-2 with TRBJ2-7, with TRBD2 matching 7 bases. V shed 5 bases, J shed 4 bases, and the junction held 11 bases outside the gene matches. There are 15 residues in the CDR3. Germline V CDR1 and CDR2: SGHAT, FQNNGV. The CDR3 reads CASSPQREIFYEQYF. Here the CDR3 DNA reads TGTGCCAGCAGCCCTCAGCGGGAAATTTTTTACGAGCAGTACTTC.

This chain uses TRBV4-1 with TRBJ2-2, with 9 bases matching TRBD2. CDR3 length equals 16 residues. J gave up 0 bases and V 5 bases, and 4 bases lay outside the gene matches. Germline V CDR1 and CDR2: MGHRA, YSYEKL. The CDR3 is CASSRRLAANTGELFF. CDR3 DNA: TGCGCCAGCAGCAGGAGACTAGCGGCGAACACCGGGGAGCTGTTTTTT.

The rearrangement joins TRBV19 to TRBJ2-1, with TRBD2 identical over 12 bases. V dropped 3 bases and J dropped 7; count of bases not matched to a gene: 4. The germline V gene has CDR1 LNHDA and CDR2 SQIVND (reference sequence). The CDR3 totals 15 residues. In DNA, the CDR3 is TGTGCCAGTAGTATCCTAGCGGGGGGGGGTAATGAGCAGTTCTTC. This encodes CASSILAGGGNEQFF.

This rearrangement joins TRBV7-2 to TRBJ1-3; D remains unclear. V was pared by 1 base and J by 0 bases, with 16 bases between. This CDR3 comprises 18 residues. Germline V gene lookup returns CDR1 SGHTA and CDR2 FQGNSA. CDR3 in DNA: TGTGCCAGCAGCTTAGAATCCTGGACTTCTTTCTCTGGAAACACCATATATTTT. This gives the protein CASSLESWTSFSGNTIYF.

The chain recombines TRBV12-5 with TRBJ2-3; TRBD2 matches at 14 bases. V shed 2 bases, J shed 3 bases, and the junction held 10 bases outside the gene matches. The CDR3 loop spans 19 amino acids. The germline V gene has CDR1 LGHNT and CDR2 FRNRAP. CDR3 nucleotide sequence: TGTGCTAGTGGTTTGCGCCAGACTAGCGGGAGGGAGGATACAGATACGCAGTATTTT. The encoded protein is CASGLRQTSGREDTDTQYF.

V usage is TRBV5-1 and J usage is TRBJ2-7; D might be TRBD1 (5 bases). Trimming pared 3 bases from V and 1 base from J, leaving 8 bases between. Germline V lookup: CDR1 SGHRS, CDR2 YFSETQ. CDR3 length: 13 amino acids. The CDR3 sequence is CASSSSGSYEQYF. CDR3 DNA sequence: TGCGCCAGCAGCTCGTCAGGGTCCTACGAGCAGTACTTC. Complete variable domain (other parts from reference TRBV5-1 and TRBJ2-7): KAGVTQTPRYLIKTRGQQVTLSCSPISGHRSVSWYQQTPGQGLQFLFEYFSETQRNKGNFPGRFSGRQFSNSRSEMNVSTLELGDSALYLCASSSSGSYEQYFGPGTRLTVT.

This chain links TRBV27 with TRBJ2-7; 10 positions agree with TRBD2. Germline CDR1 is MNHEY and CDR2 is SMNVEV (reference sequence). Trimming removed 4 bases from V and 0 bases from J; junction bases left unmatched: 6. The CDR3 loop spans 16 amino acids. The CDR3: CASSSSSGSRSYEQYF. The CDR3 nucleotides read TGTGCCAGCAGTTCATCTAGCGGGAGCCGCTCCTACGAGCAGTACTTC.

This clone has more than one count but fewer than ten. V and J are TRBV19 and TRBJ1-2; the D is unclear. Trimming took off 0 bases at V and 4 bases at J, with 9 bases between the two ends. Germline CDR1 LNHDA, CDR2 SQIVND (reference sequence). The CDR3 length is 14 residues. CDR3 sequence reads: CASSIDGQVYGYTF. Here the CDR3 DNA reads TGTGCCAGTAGTATAGACGGTCAGGTCTATGGCTACACCTTC. Using reference TRBV19 and TRBJ1-2 for the parts outside the CDR3, the full variable domain is DGGITQSPKYLFRKEGQNVTLSCEQNLNHDAMYWYRQDPGQGLRLIYYSQIVNDFQKGDIAEGYSVSREKKESFPLTVTSAQKNPTAFYLCASSIDGQVYGYTFGSGTRLTVV.

The chain combines TRBV18 with TRBJ2-1, with 8 bases aligning to TRBD1. The CDR3 sequence is 13 residues long. Germline values: CDR1 KGHSH, CDR2 LQKENI. V lost 6 bases and J lost 6; bases outside the gene matches: 4. DNA for the CDR3: TGTGCCAGCTCCGAGGACAGGGCCAATGAGCAGTTCTTC. Protein: CASSEDRANEQFF.